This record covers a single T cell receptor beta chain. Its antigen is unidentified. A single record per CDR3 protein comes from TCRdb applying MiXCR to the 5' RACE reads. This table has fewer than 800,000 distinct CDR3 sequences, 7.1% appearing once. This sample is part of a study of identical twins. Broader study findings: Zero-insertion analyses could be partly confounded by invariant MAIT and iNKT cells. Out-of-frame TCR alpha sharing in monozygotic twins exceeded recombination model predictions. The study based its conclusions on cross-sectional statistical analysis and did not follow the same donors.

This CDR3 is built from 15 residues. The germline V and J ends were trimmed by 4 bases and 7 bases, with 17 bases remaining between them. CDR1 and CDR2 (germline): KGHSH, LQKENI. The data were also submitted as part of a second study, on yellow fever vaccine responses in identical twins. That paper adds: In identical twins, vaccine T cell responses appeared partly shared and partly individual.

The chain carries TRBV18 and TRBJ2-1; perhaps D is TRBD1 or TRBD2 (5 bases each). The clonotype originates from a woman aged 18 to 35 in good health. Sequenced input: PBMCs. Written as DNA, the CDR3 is TGTGCCAGCTCACAATGGCAGGGCAGGGAGAATGAGCAGTTCTTC. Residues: CASSQWQGRENEQFF.